This is a list of T cell receptor beta chains from one sample in a study of T cell repertoires in cytomegalovirus infection. For these TCRs, the target antigens are not known. One entry per CDR3 protein results from TCRdb running MiXCR on the reads. Among roughly 340,000 distinct CDR3 sequences listed, roughly 28% were seen once. Sequencing was performed on cultured PBMCs, taken from culture after CMV antigen stimulation. Receptor source: a human donor in good health (CMV status not recorded). Some clones in this sample may be carry-over from other donors' samples. Both conserved end residues are part of each CDR3. The D gene is left open where the match is weak. Size is omitted from some rows. Given values are once, few, many or a class for expanded clones.

>many|TRBV10-3|TRBJ1-6|TRBD1
CAISEGLGTGRSPLHF
TGTGCCATCAGTGAAGGATTAGGGACAGGGAGGTCACCCCTCCACTTT
>NA|TRBV12-3/TRBV12-4|TRBJ2-1|TRBD2
CASSRLAANYNEQFF
TGTGCCAGCAGCAGACTAGCGGCAAATTACAATGAGCAGTTCTTC
>few|TRBV14|TRBJ1-3|TRBD1
CASSQPGTGPGNTIYF
TGTGCCAGCAGCCAACCCGGGACAGGGCCTGGAAACACCATATATTTT
>NA|TRBV6-6|TRBJ2-1|TRBD2
CASSRPWTSGYNEQFF
TGTGCCAGCAGCCGCCCCTGGACTAGCGGCTACAATGAGCAGTTCTTC
>many|TRBV7-2|TRBJ2-7|NA
CASSRGHPYEQYF
TGTGCCAGCAGCAGGGGACACCCCTACGAGCAGTACTTC
>NA|TRBV2|TRBJ2-3|NA
CASLQGHSTDTQYF
TGTGCCAGCCTGCAGGGGCACAGTACAGATACGCAGTATTTT
>NA|TRBV20-1|TRBJ2-3|TRBD2
CSQGAGGDTQYF
TGCAGCCAGGGAGCGGGAGGGGATACGCAGTATTTT
>few|TRBV7-9|TRBJ1-2|TRBD1
CASSIGQETYGYTF
TGTGCCAGCAGCATCGGACAGGAAACTTATGGCTACACCTTC
>few|TRBV12-3/TRBV12-4|TRBJ2-7|TRBD2
CASGSGGPYEQYF
TGTGCCAGCGGCTCGGGGGGTCCCTACGAGCAGTACTTC
>NA|TRBV28|TRBJ2-3|TRBD2
CASSPRSGRARGVTDTQYF
TGTGCCAGCAGTCCAAGAAGCGGGAGGGCCAGGGGAGTTACAGATACGCAGTATTTT
>many|TRBV7-2|TRBJ2-1|TRBD1
CASITGAEEQFF
TGTGCCAGCATCACAGGGGCCGAGGAGCAGTTCTTC
>NA|TRBV11-2|TRBJ2-7|NA
CASSLGDGWEYF
TGTGCCAGCAGCTTAGGCGACGGATGGGAGTACTTC
>NA|TRBV7-9|TRBJ2-3|NA
CASSLAQGSKTDTQYF
TGTGCCAGCAGCTTAGCGCAGGGCAGTAAAACAGATACGCAGTATTTT
>few|TRBV7-8|TRBJ2-2|NA
CASSLEHNTGELFF
TGTGCCAGCAGCTTAGAACATAACACCGGGGAGCTGTTTTTT
>NA|TRBV9|TRBJ2-7|NA
CASSVDSGHIYEQYF
TGTGCCAGCAGCGTAGACTCAGGGCACATCTACGAGCAGTACTTC
>few|TRBV19|TRBJ2-1|TRBD2
CASSMVQREGLEQFF
TGTGCCAGTAGTATGGTCCAGCGGGAGGGGCTTGAGCAGTTCTTC
>NA|TRBV20-1|TRBJ1-5|TRBD1
CSANRDREGQPQHF
TGCAGTGCTAACCGGGACAGGGAAGGCCAGCCCCAGCATTTT